This passage covers 2 T cell receptor beta chains from one sample sequenced in a study of cytomegalovirus exposure and HLA in healthy donors. Primers for the PCR totalled 60 Vbeta and 13 Jbeta. The repertoire was sequenced with immunoSEQ multiplex PCR; TCRdb's copy has only in-frame clones and lacks some. The listing contains about 92,000 clones. The sample comprised PBMCs. These receptor sequences come from a man aged 45 to 65 in good health and CMV-seropositive.

The rearrangement uses TRBV2 and TRBJ1-4; D call uncertain. V lost 7 bases to trimming and J lost 4 bases, with 7 bases between them. The CDR3 extends over 12 amino acids. The germline V gene encodes CDR1 SNHLY and CDR2 FYNNEI. The CDR3 loop reads CASKGVNEKLFF. The CDR3 DNA reads as TGTGCCAGCAAGGGAGTTAATGAAAAACTGTTTTTT.

Here the CDR3 DNA reads TGTGCCAGCAGCTTGGGATGGGACGGACTAGCTTCCAATGAGCAGTTCTTC. Amino acids: CASSLGWDGLASNEQFF. The chain recombines TRBV5-6 with TRBJ2-1; 8 bases map to TRBD2. V lost 0 bases, J lost 6 bases, and 11 bases stayed unmatched. The CDR3 sequence is 17 residues long. Germline assignment: CDR1 SGHDT and CDR2 YYEEEE. The variable domain in full, with the rest retrieved from reference TRBV5-6 and TRBJ2-1, is DAGVTQSPTHLIKTRGQQVTLRCSPKSGHDTVSWYQQALGQGPQFIFQYYEEEERQRGNFPDRFSGHQFPNYSSELNVNALLLGDSALYLCASSLGWDGLASNEQFFGPGTRLTVL.